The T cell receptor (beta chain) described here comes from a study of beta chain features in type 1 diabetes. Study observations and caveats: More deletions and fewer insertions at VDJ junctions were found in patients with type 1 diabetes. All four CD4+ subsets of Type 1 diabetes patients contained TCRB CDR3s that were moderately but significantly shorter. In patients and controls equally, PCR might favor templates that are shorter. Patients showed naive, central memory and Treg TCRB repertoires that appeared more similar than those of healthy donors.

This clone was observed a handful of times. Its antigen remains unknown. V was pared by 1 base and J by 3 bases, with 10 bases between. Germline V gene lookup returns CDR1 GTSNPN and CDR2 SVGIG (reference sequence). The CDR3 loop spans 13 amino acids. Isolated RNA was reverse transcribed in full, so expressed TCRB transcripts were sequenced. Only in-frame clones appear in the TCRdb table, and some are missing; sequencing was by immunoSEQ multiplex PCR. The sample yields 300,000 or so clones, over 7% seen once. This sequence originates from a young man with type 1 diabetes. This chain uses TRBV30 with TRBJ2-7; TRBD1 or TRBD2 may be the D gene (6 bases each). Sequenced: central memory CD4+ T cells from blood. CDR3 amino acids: CAWSEKGGYEQYF. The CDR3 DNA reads TGTGCCTGGAGTGAAAAGGGGGGCTACGAGCAGTACTTC.